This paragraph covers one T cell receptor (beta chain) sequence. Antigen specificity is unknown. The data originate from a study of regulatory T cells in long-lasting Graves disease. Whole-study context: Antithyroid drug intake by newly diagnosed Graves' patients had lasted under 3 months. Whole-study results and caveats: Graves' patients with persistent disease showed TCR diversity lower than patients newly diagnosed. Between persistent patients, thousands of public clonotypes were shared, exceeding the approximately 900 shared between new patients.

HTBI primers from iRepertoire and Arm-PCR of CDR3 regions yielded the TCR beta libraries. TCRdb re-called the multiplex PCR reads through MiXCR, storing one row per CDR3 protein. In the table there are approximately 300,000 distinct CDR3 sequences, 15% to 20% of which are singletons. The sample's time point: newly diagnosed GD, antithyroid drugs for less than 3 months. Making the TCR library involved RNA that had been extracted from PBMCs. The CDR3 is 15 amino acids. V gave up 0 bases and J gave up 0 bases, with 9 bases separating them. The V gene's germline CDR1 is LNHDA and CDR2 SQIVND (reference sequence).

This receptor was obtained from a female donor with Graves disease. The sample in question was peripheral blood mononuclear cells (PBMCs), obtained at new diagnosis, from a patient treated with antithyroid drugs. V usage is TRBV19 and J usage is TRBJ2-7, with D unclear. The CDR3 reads CASSIEAESSYEQYF. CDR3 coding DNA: TGTGCCAGTAGTATAGAGGCAGAGAGCTCCTACGAGCAGTACTTC. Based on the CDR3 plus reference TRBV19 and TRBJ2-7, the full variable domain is DGGITQSPKYLFRKEGQNVTLSCEQNLNHDAMYWYRQDPGQGLRLIYYSQIVNDFQKGDIAEGYSVSREKKESFPLTVTSAQKNPTAFYLCASSIEAESSYEQYFGPGTRLTVT.